This T cell receptor beta chain was documented in a study of blood T cells in healthy people across ages. Study-wide results and caveats: TCR beta diversity, measured per million T cells, fell in a roughly linear way with age. Any changes in expanded clonotypes were possibly confounded, as donor CMV status remained unknown. Higher naive T cell percentage went strongly together with higher TCR beta diversity.

This clonotype showed up just a few times. Its antigen is undetermined. Germline CDR1 and CDR2: DFQATT and SNEGSKA (reference sequence). The CDR3 covers 16 residues. The J segment lost 2 bases and the V segment lost 4 bases, leaving 6 bases of the junction unmatched. Then a second PCR, running about 7 to 11 cycles, was carried out with a sample-barcoded 5' primer and a J-beta primer mix. TCRdb independently ran MiXCR on the 5' RACE reads; one entry per CDR3 protein. The table includes fewer than 1,000,000 distinct CDR3 sequences, about 45% detected once. The study recruited healthy Caucasian donors from Russia who were aged about 6 to 90.

This receptor was taken from an elderly man in good health. The V call is TRBV20-1, the J call TRBJ2-5, with 14 positions matching TRBD2. Sequencing was carried out using blood. CDR3: CSATKGLAGGQETQYF. The CDR3 coding sequence is TGCAGTGCTACAAAAGGACTAGCGGGAGGACAAGAGACCCAGTACTTC.